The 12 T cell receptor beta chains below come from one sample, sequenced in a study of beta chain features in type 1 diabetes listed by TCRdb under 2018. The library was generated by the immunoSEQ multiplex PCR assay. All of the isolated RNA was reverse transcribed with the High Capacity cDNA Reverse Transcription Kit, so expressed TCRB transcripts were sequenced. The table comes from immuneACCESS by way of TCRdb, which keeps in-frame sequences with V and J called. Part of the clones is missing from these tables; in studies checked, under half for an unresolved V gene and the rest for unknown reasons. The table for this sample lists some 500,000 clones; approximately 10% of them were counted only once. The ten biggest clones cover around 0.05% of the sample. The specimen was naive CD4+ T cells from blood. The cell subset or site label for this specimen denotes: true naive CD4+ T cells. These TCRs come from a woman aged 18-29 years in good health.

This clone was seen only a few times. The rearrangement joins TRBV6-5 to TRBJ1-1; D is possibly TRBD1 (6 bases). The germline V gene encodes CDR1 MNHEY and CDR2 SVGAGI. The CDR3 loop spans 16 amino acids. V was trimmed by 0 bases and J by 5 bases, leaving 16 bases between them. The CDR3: CASSYSLHPRGTEAFF. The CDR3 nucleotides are TGTGCCAGCAGTTACTCCCTTCACCCGAGGGGGACTGAAGCTTTCTTT.

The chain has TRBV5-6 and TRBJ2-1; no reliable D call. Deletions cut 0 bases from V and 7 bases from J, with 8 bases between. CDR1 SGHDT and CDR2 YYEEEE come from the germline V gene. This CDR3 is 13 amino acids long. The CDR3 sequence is CASSLVVVNEQFF. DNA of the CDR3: TGTGCCAGCAGCTTGGTAGTAGTAAATGAGCAGTTCTTC.

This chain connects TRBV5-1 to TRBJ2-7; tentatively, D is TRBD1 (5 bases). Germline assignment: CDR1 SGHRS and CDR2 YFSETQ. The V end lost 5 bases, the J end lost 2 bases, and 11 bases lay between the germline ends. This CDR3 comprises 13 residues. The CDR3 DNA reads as TGCGCCAGCAGTTATGACAGAACCTACGAGCAGTACTTC. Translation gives CASSYDRTYEQYF.

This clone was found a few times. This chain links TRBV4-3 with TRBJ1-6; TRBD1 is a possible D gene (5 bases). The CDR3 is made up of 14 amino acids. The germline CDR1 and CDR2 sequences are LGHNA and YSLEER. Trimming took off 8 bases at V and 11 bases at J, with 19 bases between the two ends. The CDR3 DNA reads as TGCGCCAGCGGAACGGACACACGGGTCACACCCCTCCACTTT. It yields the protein CASGTDTRVTPLHF.

The CDR3 reads CASSQDRGASGYTF. The CDR3 region has the DNA TGTGCCAGCAGCCAGGACAGGGGGGCGTCCGGCTACACCTTC. This chain links TRBV7-9 with TRBJ1-2; 10 bases agree with TRBD1. Germline V lookup: CDR1 SEHNR, CDR2 FQNEAQ (reference sequence). The CDR3 spans 14 residues. Unmatched junction bases numbered 8, after V lost 5 bases and J lost 8 bases.

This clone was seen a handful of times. CDR3 DNA sequence: TGTGCCAGCAGCATTAACTCCTACGAGCAGTACTTC. Translation: CASSINSYEQYF. V is TRBV9 and J is TRBJ2-7; D is unclear. Germline CDR1 reads SGDLS; CDR2 reads YYNGEE. Trimming left V 4 bases short and J 0 bases short, with 5 bases between. This CDR3 has 12 amino acids.

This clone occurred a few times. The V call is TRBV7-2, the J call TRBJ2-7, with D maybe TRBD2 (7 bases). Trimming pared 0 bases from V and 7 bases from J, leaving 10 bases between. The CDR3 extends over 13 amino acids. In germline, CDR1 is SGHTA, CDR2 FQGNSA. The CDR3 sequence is CASSLAGGREQYF. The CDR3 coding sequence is TGTGCCAGCAGCTTAGCGGGGGGGCGAGAGCAGTACTTC.

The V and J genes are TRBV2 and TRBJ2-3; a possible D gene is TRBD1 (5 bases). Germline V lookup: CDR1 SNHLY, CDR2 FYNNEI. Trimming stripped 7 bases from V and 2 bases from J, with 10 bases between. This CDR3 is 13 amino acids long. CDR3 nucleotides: TGTGCCAGCATAGGACAAACCACAGATACGCAGTATTTT. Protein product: CASIGQTTDTQYF.

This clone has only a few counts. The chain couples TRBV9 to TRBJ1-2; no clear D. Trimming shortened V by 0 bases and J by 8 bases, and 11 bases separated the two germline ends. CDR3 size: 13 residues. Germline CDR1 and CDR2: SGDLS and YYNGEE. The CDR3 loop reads CASSVVEGVGYTF. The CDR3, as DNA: TGTGCCAGCAGCGTAGTTGAAGGAGTAGGCTACACCTTC.

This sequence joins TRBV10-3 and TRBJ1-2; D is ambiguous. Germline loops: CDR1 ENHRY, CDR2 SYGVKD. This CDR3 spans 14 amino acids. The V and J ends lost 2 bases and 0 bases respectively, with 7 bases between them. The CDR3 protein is CAISEQAANYGYTF. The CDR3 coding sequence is TGTGCCATCAGTGAGCAGGCAGCTAACTATGGCTACACCTTC.

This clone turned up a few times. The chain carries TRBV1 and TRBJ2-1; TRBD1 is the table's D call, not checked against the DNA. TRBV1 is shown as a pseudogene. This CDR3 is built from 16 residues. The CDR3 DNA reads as TGCACCAGCAGGGTCATCTCGGGACAGGGTACCGATGAGCAGTTCTTC. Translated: CTSRVISGQGTDEQFF.

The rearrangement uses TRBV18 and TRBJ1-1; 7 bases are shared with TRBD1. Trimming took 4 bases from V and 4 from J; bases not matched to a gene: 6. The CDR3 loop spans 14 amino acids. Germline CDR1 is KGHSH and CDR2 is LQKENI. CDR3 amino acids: CASSQPGQLTEAFF. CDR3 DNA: TGTGCCAGCTCACAACCGGGACAGCTCACTGAAGCTTTCTTT.